These 20 T cell receptor beta chains share one sample of origin, sequenced in a study of OX40 agonist ivuxolimab in advanced cancers. Method: immunoSEQ multiplex PCR; TCRdb's copy keeps in-frame clones and lacks some. This table holds 70,000 to 80,000 clones, 80% to 90% found once. This specimen consisted of CD4+ or CD8+ T cells sorted from blood, obtained in a trial of the OX40 agonist ivuxolimab. Every receptor here comes from an adult with an advanced solid tumor such as melanoma, head and neck, liver or kidney cancer.

V gene TRBV5-4 combines with J gene TRBJ1-2, with D perhaps TRBD1 (6 bases). The CDR3 sequence is 13 residues long. The V gene lost 2 bases and the J gene lost 5 bases, with 10 bases spanning the gap. Germline V gene data show CDR1 as SGHNT and CDR2 as YYREEE (reference sequence). The CDR3 spells CASSFDQGYGYTF. The DNA for the CDR3 is TGTGCCAGCAGCTTCGACCAGGGGTATGGCTACACCTTC.

This chain joins TRBV5-6 and TRBJ2-3, with 7 bases identical to TRBD2. CDR3 size: 15 residues. V trimming: 4 bases; J trimming: 1 base; junction bases outside the gene matches: 6. The germline V gene has CDR1 SGHDT and CDR2 YYEEEE. The CDR3 DNA reads TGTGCCAGCAGCCCTTGGGCGGGAGGCACAGATACGCAGTATTTT. It specifies CASSPWAGGTDTQYF. The whole variable domain, remainder taken from reference TRBV5-6 and TRBJ2-3, is DAGVTQSPTHLIKTRGQQVTLRCSPKSGHDTVSWYQQALGQGPQFIFQYYEEEERQRGNFPDRFSGHQFPNYSSELNVNALLLGDSALYLCASSPWAGGTDTQYFGPGTRLTVL.

The rearrangement links TRBV28 to TRBJ2-3; D not resolved. From germline, CDR1 is MDHEN and CDR2 SYDVKM. The CDR3 spans 12 residues. With 2 bases removed from V and 7 bases from J, the gap between germline ends came to 7 bases. CDR3 amino acids: CASSLPVNTQYF. CDR3 in DNA: TGTGCCAGCAGTTTACCCGTAAATACGCAGTATTTT.

As for this clone: Given a much more abundant clone one base away, this may be a read error. This same CDR3 is encoded by further DNA sequences in the sample. The chain links TRBV28 to TRBJ2-3; D remains unclear. The germline V gene has CDR1 MDHEN and CDR2 SYDVKM. V lost 3 bases to trimming and J lost 0 bases, with 4 bases between them. The CDR3 is 13 amino acids. The CDR3 loop is CASSFGSTDTQYF. CDR3 coding DNA: TGTGCCAGCAGTTTTGGTAGCACAGATACGCAGTATTTT.

This rearrangement joins TRBV6-5 to TRBJ2-3, with 12 bases that match TRBD2. CDR1 and CDR2 (germline): MNHEY, SVGAGI. The CDR3 contains 15 residues. The J segment lost 6 bases and the V segment lost 5 bases, leaving 6 bases of the junction unmatched. CDR3 region: CASSRQTSGSDTQYF. The CDR3 region has the DNA TGTGCCAGCAGTAGACAGACTAGCGGGAGTGATACGCAGTATTTT.

This clone was seen only a few times. This sequence joins TRBV28 and TRBJ2-1; 9 bases fit TRBD2. Germline V gene lookup returns CDR1 MDHEN and CDR2 SYDVKM. CDR3 length: 15 amino acids. The junction had 8 bases not matched to a gene; V was cut back by 3 bases and J by 8 bases. CDR3 DNA: TGTGCCAGCAGTTTTAGCGGGAGTGGGGCGTATGAGCAGTTCTTC. This gives the protein CASSFSGSGAYEQFF.

This chain joins TRBV27 and TRBJ1-1; 10 nucleotides align to TRBD1. CDR3 length: 16 residues. V was clipped by 5 bases and J by 0 bases; unmatched bases: 6. Per the germline V gene, CDR1 is MNHEY and CDR2 is SMNVEV (reference sequence). The CDR3 sequence: CASSRRQGAMNTEAFF. The CDR3 bases are TGTGCCAGCAGTCGAAGACAGGGGGCTATGAACACTGAAGCTTTCTTT.

This chain links TRBV5-5 with TRBJ2-7, with D perhaps TRBD2 (5 bases). This CDR3 comprises 15 residues. CDR1 and CDR2 from the germline V gene are SGHKS and YYEKEE (reference sequence). Trimming took off 4 bases at V and 3 bases at J, with 17 bases between the two ends. Here the CDR3 DNA reads TGTGCCAGCAGCCAAAACTCGGACTCTTACTACGAGCAGTACTTC. Its protein product is CASSQNSDSYYEQYF.

V and J are TRBV5-1 and TRBJ2-3; D is uncertain. Per the germline V gene, CDR1 is SGHRS and CDR2 is YFSETQ. The CDR3 spans 12 residues. V was cut by 2 bases and J by 5 bases, with 6 bases left in between. The CDR3 nucleotides are TGCGCCAGCAGCTTACAGAGAGATACGCAGTATTTT. Translation gives CASSLQRDTQYF.

The J gene is TRBJ1-5, the V gene TRBV28, with unresolved D. This CDR3 region has 9 residues. V was clipped by 5 bases and J by 15 bases, with 8 bases between them. Per the germline V gene, CDR1 is MDHEN and CDR2 is SYDVKM. CDR3 in DNA: TGTGCCAGCAGTCCTCCCGTGCATTTT. This translates into CASSPPVHF.

Regarding this clone: A junction end diverges from the germline sequence, so it may reflect a read error. The CDR3 DNA is TGTGCCAGCAGTGAAAATTTGTCCGGGACTCTTTTCTATGGCTACACCTTC. This encodes CASSENLSGTLFYGYTF. This sequence joins TRBV10-3 and TRBJ1-2; possibly TRBD1 for D (5 bases). Germline values: CDR1 ENHRY, CDR2 SYGVKD. This CDR3 region has 17 residues.

The V call is TRBV25-1, the J call TRBJ2-1, with TRBD2 matching over 9 bases. The CDR3 extends over 15 amino acids. J lost 4 bases, V lost 4 bases, and 5 bases had no gene match. The germline V gene has CDR1 MGHDK and CDR2 SYGVNS. The CDR3 reads CASSGAGLAYNEQFF. CDR3 coding DNA: TGTGCCAGCAGTGGGGCGGGACTAGCTTACAATGAGCAGTTCTTC. Filled out from reference TRBV25-1 and TRBJ2-1, the complete variable domain reads EADIYQTPRYLVIGTGKKITLECSQTMGHDKMYWYQQDPGMELHLIHYSYGVNSTEKGDLSSESTVSRIRTEHFPLTLESARPSHTSQYLCASSGAGLAYNEQFFGPGTRLTVL.

Comment on this clone: The junction departs from germline at one end; a sequencing error may be responsible. V gene TRBV6-5 combines with J gene TRBJ2-3; TRBD1 might be the D (5 bases). This CDR3 region has 13 residues. Germline V CDR1 and CDR2: MNHEY, SVGAGI. The CDR3 protein is CASSADAAQGRSF. CDR3 in DNA: TGTGCCAGCAGTGCCGACGCAGCGCAGGGCCGATCTTTT.

The gene calls are TRBV6-6 and TRBJ2-7; D is possibly TRBD1 or TRBD2 (5 bases each). The germline V and J ends were trimmed by 0 bases and 2 bases, with 8 bases remaining between them. This CDR3 has 14 amino acids. The germline V gene has CDR1 MNHNY and CDR2 SVGAGI (reference sequence). CDR3 protein: CASSYSGRPYEQYF. CDR3 sequence (DNA): TGTGCCAGCAGTTACTCGGGACGGCCCTACGAGCAGTACTTC.

V usage is TRBV6-1 and J usage is TRBJ2-3; D remains unclear. Germline V lookup: CDR1 MNHNS, CDR2 SASEGT. The CDR3 is 14 amino acids. V lost 2 bases and J 1 base, leaving 7 bases between the germline ends. CDR3: CASSELWGTDTQYF. The CDR3 DNA reads as TGTGCCAGCAGTGAACTATGGGGCACAGATACGCAGTATTTT.

This chain joins TRBV11-3 and TRBJ1-3; 8 bases fit TRBD1. The CDR3 runs to 16 residues. Germline V gene lookup returns CDR1 SGHNT and CDR2 YENEEA. The V segment lost 5 bases and the J segment 2 bases; nucleotides outside the gene matches: 8. The CDR3 reads CASSPGDRGTGNTIYF. As DNA, the CDR3 is TGTGCCAGCAGCCCCGGTGACAGGGGTACTGGAAACACCATATATTTT.

CDR3 coding DNA: TGCAGCGTTGAAGGGGGGGGGACAGGGGCCGGTGAGCAGTACTTC. Translating it yields CSVEGGGTGAGEQYF. The chain joins TRBV29-1 to TRBJ2-7; 10 bases match TRBD1. CDR1 is SQVTM and CDR2 is ANQGSEA in the germline V gene. The CDR3 runs to 15 residues. The J segment lost 7 bases and the V segment lost 1 base, leaving 10 bases of the junction unmatched.

This clone was seen just once. The rearrangement links TRBV6-6 to TRBJ1-1, with D perhaps TRBD1 (5 bases). Between the trimmed V and J ends, which lost 6 bases and 4 bases, there was a span of 18 bases. The CDR3 runs 15 residues. CDR1 and CDR2 from the germline V gene are MNHNY and SVGAGI (reference sequence). Written as DNA, the CDR3 is TGTGCCAGCAGGCCCGGGGGGGGTGCGGGCACTGAAGCTTTCTTT. This encodes CASRPGGGAGTEAFF.

The chain joins TRBV7-6 to TRBJ1-4; no reliable D call. CDR1 and CDR2 from the germline V gene are SGHVS and FNYEAQ. V dropped 5 bases and J dropped 7 bases, with 8 bases sitting between them. The CDR3 spans 12 residues. The CDR3 protein is CASSISGEKLFF. DNA for the CDR3: TGTGCCAGCAGCATTTCGGGTGAAAAACTGTTTTTT.

This clone was found a few times. The rearrangement joins TRBV28 to TRBJ1-1; D gene ambiguous. The germline V and J ends were trimmed by 6 bases and 0 bases, with 14 bases remaining between them. Germline V gene data show CDR1 as MDHEN and CDR2 as SYDVKM. CDR3 length equals 15 residues. The DNA of the CDR3 is TGTGCCAGCAGCGGTAGGTCTGACATGAACACTGAAGCTTTCTTT. This sequence encodes CASSGRSDMNTEAFF.